The source of this TCR beta chain is a study of T cells after yellow fever vaccination (dated 2019 in TCRdb). A note on the overall study: Libraries from fractions with low cell numbers were prepared with the SMART-Seq v4 Ultra Low Input RNA kit. To follow T-cell clones before and after primary and booster YFV17D yellow fever vaccination, bulk TCR alpha and beta repertoires were sequenced over time. Two healthy male donors, one aged 18 to 30 and one aged 30 to 40 years, were included in the cohort. Bulk PBMC replicates and cell subsets were isolated from blood drawn at multiple timepoints before and after both primary and secondary immunization. Summary of the overall study and its limitations: After the booster, most clones that had expanded after primary vaccination were detected again (approximately 95% of CD4 and around nine tenths of CD8), suggesting broad maintenance of memory. A small share of clonotypes occurred in both CD4 and CD8 compartments, likely arising from convergent recombination. The study included only a couple of donors, which limits how far the findings can be generalized. Because abundant contaminating clonotypes from the bulk population could be contained in FACS-sorted repertoires, computational filtering was required. Compared with the primary T-cell response, the secondary T-cell response was faster but weaker, reaching its peak on day 5 rather than on day 15.

TCR cDNA was synthesized by 5'RACE template switching, through which a universal primer site and unique molecular identifiers were introduced. Priming of cDNA synthesis was performed from both the TCR alpha and TCR beta constant segments. Libraries were amplified in two PCR steps, with sample barcodes and sequencing adapters added in the second step. Sequencing of the libraries was done on either Illumina HiSeq 2500 (2x100 bp) or NovaSeq (2x150 bp). In the source study's methods: MIGEC handled demultiplexing of reads and collapsing into UMI consensus sequences, while MiXCR performed V(D)J alignment. Vaccine-responding clonotypes were defined with edgeR using replicate PBMC samples, requiring FDR below 0.01 and a log2 fold change above 5 up to day 15. Each bulk clonotype was labeled CD4 or CD8 based on which sequenced repertoire, CD4 or CD8, contained the clonotype at higher abundance. Clonotypes enriched at least 10-fold in dextramer-positive versus dextramer-negative fractions were classed as NS4B-specific, and CD4-biased clonotypes were left out. The public reads were quality trimmed at Q25 with fastp and then assembled into clones with MiXCR by TCRdb, keeping productive beta chains. Rows are combined by CDR3 protein, so each entry shows the most common genes and DNA. The V and J calls here are based on TCRdb, not the publication. This sample comprises around 40,000 distinct CDR3 sequences, roughly 7% of them detected only once. Approximately 15% of the sample comes from the top ten.

Via the germline V gene, CDR1 is MNHEY and CDR2 SVGAGI. Ends trimmed: V by 0 bases, J by 4 bases; bases unmatched to a gene: 9. From the cysteine up to the phenylalanine, the CDR3 has a length of 17 residues. Here the CDR3 DNA is all that survives: 51 bases in frame from base 1. The sample holds many counts of this clonotype. Per-nucleotide qualities are absent, and no much larger clonotype sits a single base away. This specimen's treatment or condition label, interpreted: live attenuated yellow fever vaccine strain. A standard Ficoll-Paque protocol was used to isolate PBMCs from peripheral blood. Epitope-specific CD8 T cells were sorted with a dextramer loaded with the yellow fever NS4B epitope peptide, and anti-CD3 and anti-CD8 staining was applied. TriZol was used to extract RNA from bulk PBMCs, from CD4 and CD8 fractions, and from dextramer-positive and dextramer-negative fractions.

This sequence uses TRBV6-5 and TRBJ2-1, and 7 junctional nucleotides match TRBD2. This TCR was recovered from a man younger than 40 who received the YFV17D yellow fever vaccine. Material: CD8+ T cells not binding an NS4B(214-222) dextramer, sorted from PBMCs, obtained 45 days after the yellow fever booster vaccination. What the cell subset or site label conveys for this sample: NS4B epitope dextramer-negative CD8 T cells. The bases are TGTGCCAGCAGTTACTCCTGGGCCGGGACTACTTACAATGAGCAGTTCTTC. This gives the protein CASSYSWAGTTYNEQFF.